The entry below gives a single T cell receptor (beta chain) sequence along with its context. Germline assignment: CDR1 ENHRY and CDR2 SYGVKD. The germline V and J ends were trimmed by 3 bases and 5 bases, with 8 bases remaining between them. CDR3 length: 12 amino acids. Based on clinical symptoms, serum thyroxine and TRAb, thyroid ultrasound and orbital computed tomography, diagnoses were reached. From RNA transcripts, TCR beta CDR3 regions were amplified. HTBI primers were employed in a first-round RT-PCR of the TCR CDR3. TCRdb itself ran the multiplex PCR reads through MiXCR, one entry per CDR3 protein. There are around 380,000 distinct CDR3 sequences in the sample; less than 15% occur only once, and 20% lies in the top ten. This entry belongs to a study of T cells in Graves' hyperthyroidism and ophthalmopathy.

This TCR came from a man in his thirties or forties with Graves' hyperthyroidism that later progressed to Graves' ophthalmopathy. Source material: blood. The chain links TRBV10-3 to TRBJ2-7; D not resolved. The CDR3 here is CAISESDHEQYF. CDR3 in DNA: TGTGCCATCAGTGAATCGGACCACGAGCAGTACTTC.